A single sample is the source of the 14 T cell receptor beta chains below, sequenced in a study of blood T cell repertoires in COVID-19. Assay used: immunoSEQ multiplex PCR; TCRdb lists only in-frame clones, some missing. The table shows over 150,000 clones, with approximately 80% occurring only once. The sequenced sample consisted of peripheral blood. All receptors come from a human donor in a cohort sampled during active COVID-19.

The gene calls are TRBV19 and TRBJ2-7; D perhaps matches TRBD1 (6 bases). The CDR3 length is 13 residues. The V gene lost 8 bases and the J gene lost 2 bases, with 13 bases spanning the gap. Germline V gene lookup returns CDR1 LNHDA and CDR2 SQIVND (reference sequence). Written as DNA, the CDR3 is TGTGCCAGTGCCGAAACAGGGACCTACGAGCAGTACTTC. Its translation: CASAETGTYEQYF. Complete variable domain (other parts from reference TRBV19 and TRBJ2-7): DGGITQSPKYLFRKEGQNVTLSCEQNLNHDAMYWYRQDPGQGLRLIYYSQIVNDFQKGDIAEGYSVSREKKESFPLTVTSAQKNPTAFYLCASAETGTYEQYFGPGTRLTVT.

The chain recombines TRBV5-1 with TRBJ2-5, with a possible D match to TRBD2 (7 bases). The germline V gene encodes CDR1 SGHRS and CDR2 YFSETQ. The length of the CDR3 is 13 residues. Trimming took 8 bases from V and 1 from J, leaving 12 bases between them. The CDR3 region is CASARGGQETQYF. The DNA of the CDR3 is TGCGCCAGTGCAAGGGGGGGCCAAGAGACCCAGTACTTC.

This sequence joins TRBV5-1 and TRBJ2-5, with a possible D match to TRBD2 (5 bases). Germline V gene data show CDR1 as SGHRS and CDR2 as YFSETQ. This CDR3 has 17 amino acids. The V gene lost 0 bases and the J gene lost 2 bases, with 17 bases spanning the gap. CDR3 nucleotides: TGCGCCAGCAGCTTGGGCCCACTTCGCGGGCTGCAAGAGACCCAGTACTTC. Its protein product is CASSLGPLRGLQETQYF.

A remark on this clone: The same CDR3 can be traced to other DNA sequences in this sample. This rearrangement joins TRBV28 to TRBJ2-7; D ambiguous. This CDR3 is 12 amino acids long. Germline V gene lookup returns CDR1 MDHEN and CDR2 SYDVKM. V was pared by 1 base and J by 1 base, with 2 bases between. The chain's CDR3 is CASSLSSYEQYF. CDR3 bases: TGTGCCAGCAGTTTATCGTCCTACGAGCAGTACTTC.

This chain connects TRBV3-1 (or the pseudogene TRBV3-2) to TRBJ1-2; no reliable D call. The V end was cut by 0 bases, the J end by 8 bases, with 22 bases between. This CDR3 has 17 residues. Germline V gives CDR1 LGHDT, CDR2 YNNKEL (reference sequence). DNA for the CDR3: TGTGCCAGCAGCCAAGATACTCGACAAGGTGAGACTAGAGGCTACACCTTC. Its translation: CASSQDTRQGETRGYTF.

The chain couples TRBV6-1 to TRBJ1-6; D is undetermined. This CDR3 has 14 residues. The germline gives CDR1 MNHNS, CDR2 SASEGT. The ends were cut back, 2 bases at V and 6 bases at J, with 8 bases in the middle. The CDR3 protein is CASSELSVNSPLHF. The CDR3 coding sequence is TGTGCCAGCAGTGAATTGTCAGTTAATTCACCCCTCCACTTT.

In DNA form, the CDR3 reads TGTGCCAGCAGCCAAGAGGGGCCGGCTAGCGGGAGAGAGACCCAGTACTTC. It translates to CASSQEGPASGRETQYF. The J gene is TRBJ2-5, the V gene TRBV4-2; 10 bases match TRBD2. Unmatched junction bases numbered 8, after V lost 0 bases and J lost 4 bases. CDR1 and CDR2 from the germline V gene are LGHNA and YNFKEQ. The CDR3 has 17 amino acids.

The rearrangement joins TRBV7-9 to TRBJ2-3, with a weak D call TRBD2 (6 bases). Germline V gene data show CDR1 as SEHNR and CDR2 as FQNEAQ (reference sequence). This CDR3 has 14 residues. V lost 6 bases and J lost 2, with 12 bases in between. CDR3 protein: CASRRDANTDTQYF. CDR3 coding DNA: TGTGCCAGCAGGCGGGACGCCAACACAGATACGCAGTATTTT.

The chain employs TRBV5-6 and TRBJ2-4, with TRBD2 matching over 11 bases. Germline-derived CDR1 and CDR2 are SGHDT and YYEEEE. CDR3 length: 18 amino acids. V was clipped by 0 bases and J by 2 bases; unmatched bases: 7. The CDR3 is CASSLVIASGRPKNIQYF. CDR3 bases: TGTGCCAGCAGCTTGGTGATCGCTAGCGGGAGGCCCAAAAACATTCAGTACTTC.

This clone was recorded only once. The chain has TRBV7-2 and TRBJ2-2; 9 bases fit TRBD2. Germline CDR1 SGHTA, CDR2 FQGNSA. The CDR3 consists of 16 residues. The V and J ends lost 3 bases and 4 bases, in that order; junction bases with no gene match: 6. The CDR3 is CASSFLAGLLTGELFF. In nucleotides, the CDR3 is TGTGCCAGCAGCTTTCTAGCGGGACTGCTCACCGGGGAGCTGTTTTTT.

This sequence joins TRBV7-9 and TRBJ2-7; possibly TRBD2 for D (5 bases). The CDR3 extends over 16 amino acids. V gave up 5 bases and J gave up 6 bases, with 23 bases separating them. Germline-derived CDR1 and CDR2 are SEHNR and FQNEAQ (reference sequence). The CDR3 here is CASSPPASRQLGEQYF. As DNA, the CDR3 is TGTGCCAGCAGCCCCCCGGCTAGCCGCCAGCTAGGCGAGCAGTACTTC.

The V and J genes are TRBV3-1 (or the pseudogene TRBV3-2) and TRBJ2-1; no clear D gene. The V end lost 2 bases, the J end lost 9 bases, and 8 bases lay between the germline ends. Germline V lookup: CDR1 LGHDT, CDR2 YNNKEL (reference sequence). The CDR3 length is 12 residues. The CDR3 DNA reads TGTGCCAGCAGCCAAACTCATGGTGAGCAGTTCTTC. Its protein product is CASSQTHGEQFF.

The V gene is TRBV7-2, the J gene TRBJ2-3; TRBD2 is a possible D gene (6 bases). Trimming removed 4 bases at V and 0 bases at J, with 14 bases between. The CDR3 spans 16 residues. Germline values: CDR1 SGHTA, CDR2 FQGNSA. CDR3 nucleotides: TGTGCCAGCAGCTCCATGGGGGGAACTAGCACAGATACGCAGTATTTT. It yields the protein CASSSMGGTSTDTQYF.

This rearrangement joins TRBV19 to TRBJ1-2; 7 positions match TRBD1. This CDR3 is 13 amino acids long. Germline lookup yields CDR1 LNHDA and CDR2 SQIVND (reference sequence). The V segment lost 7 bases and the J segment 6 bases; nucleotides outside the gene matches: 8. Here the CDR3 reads CASTISTGNGYTF. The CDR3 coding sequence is TGTGCCAGTACCATTTCGACAGGGAATGGCTACACCTTC.